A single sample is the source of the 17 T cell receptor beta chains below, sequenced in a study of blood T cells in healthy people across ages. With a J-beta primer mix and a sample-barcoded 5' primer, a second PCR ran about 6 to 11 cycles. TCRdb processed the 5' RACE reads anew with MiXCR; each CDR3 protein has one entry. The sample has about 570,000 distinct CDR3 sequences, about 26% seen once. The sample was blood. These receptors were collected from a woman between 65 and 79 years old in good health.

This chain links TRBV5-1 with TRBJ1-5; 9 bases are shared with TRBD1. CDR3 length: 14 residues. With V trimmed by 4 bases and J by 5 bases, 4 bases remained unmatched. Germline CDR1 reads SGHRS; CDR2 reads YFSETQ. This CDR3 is CASSPTGGYQPQHF. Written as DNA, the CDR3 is TGCGCCAGCAGCCCGACAGGGGGATATCAGCCCCAGCATTTT.

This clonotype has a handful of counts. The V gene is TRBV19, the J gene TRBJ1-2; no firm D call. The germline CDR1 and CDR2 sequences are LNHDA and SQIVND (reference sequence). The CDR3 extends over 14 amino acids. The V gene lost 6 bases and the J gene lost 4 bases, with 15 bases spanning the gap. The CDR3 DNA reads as TGTGCCAGTAGCCACGATAGTCGTGTCTATGGCTACACCTTC. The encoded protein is CASSHDSRVYGYTF.

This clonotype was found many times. In DNA, the CDR3 is TGTGCCAGCAGCTTAGGAGTAGGGCAGTTCTTC. It yields the protein CASSLGVGQFF. The J gene is TRBJ2-1, the V gene TRBV7-2; D gene uncertain. The ends were cut back, 1 base at V and 12 bases at J, with 7 bases in the middle. CDR3 length equals 11 residues. Germline V gene data show CDR1 as SGHTA and CDR2 as FQGNSA.

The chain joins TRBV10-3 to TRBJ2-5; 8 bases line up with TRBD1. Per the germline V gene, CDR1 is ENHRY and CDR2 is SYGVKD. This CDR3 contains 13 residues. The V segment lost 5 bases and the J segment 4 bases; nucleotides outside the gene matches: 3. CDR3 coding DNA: TGTGCCATCAGTAGGACAGGGCCAGAGACCCAGTACTTC. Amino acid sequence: CAISRTGPETQYF.

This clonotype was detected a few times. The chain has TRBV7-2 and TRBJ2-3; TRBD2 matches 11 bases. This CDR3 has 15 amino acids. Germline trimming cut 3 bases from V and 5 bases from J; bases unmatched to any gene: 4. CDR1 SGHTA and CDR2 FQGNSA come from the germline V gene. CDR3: CASSFTSGGEDTQYF. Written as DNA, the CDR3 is TGTGCCAGCAGCTTCACTAGCGGGGGTGAAGATACGCAGTATTTT.

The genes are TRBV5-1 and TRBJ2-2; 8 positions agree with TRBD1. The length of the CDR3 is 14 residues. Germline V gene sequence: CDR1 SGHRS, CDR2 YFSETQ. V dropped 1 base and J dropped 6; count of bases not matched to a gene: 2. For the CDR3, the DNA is TGCGCCAGCAGCTTGCTACAGGGGGCCGGGGAGCTGTTTTTT. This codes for CASSLLQGAGELFF.

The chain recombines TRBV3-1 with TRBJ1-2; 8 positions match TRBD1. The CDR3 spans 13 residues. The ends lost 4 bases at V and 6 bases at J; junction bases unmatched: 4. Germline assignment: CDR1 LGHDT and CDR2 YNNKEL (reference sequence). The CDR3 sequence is CASSRRTGHGYTF. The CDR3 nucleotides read TGTGCCAGCAGCCGTCGGACAGGGCATGGCTACACCTTC.

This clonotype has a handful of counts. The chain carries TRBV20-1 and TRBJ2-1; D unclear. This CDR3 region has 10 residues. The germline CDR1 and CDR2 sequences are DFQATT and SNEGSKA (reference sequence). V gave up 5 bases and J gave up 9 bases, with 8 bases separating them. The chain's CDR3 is CSAPEAEQFF. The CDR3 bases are TGCAGTGCTCCGGAAGCTGAGCAGTTCTTC.

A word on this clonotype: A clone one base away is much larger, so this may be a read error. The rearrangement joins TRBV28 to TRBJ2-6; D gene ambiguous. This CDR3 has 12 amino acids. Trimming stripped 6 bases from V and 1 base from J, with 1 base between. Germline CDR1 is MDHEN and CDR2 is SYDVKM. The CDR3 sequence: CASRSGANVLTF. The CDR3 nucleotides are TGTGCCAGCAGGTCTGGGGCCAACGTCCTGACTTTC.

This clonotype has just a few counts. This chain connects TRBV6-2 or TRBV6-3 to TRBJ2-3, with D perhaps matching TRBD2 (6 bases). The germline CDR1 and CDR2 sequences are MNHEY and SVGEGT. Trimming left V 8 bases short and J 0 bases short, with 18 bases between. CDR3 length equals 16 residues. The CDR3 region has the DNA TGTGCCAGCGGCTTCCTGGGGGGTTCTAGCACAGATACGCAGTATTTT. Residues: CASGFLGGSSTDTQYF.

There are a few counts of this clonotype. The CDR3 spells CASSASNQPQHF. The CDR3 region has the DNA TGTGCCAGCAGCGCGAGCAATCAGCCCCAGCATTTT. V and J are TRBV7-2 and TRBJ1-5; D is ambiguous. The CDR3 covers 12 residues. The germline V gene has CDR1 SGHTA and CDR2 FQGNSA. V shed 5 bases and J shed 1 base, with 3 bases lying between them. The full variable domain, its missing parts supplied by reference TRBV7-2 and TRBJ1-5, is GAGVSQSPSNKVTEKGKDVELRCDPISGHTALYWYRQSLGQGLEFLIYFQGNSAPDKSGLPSDRFSAERTGGSVSTLTIQRTQQEDSAVYLCASSASNQPQHFGDGTRLSIL.

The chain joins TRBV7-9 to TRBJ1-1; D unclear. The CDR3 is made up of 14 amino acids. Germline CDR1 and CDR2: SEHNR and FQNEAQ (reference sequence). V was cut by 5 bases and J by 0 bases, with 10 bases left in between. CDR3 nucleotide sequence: TGTGCCAGCAGCCGAGTCGTCTTGAACACTGAAGCTTTCTTT. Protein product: CASSRVVLNTEAFF.

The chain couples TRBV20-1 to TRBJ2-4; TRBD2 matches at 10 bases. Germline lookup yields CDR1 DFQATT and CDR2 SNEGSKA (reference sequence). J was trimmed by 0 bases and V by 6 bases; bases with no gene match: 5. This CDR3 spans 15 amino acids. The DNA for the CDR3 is TGCAGTGCGTCGCTAGCGGGGGTAGCCAAAAACATTCAGTACTTC. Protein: CSASLAGVAKNIQYF.

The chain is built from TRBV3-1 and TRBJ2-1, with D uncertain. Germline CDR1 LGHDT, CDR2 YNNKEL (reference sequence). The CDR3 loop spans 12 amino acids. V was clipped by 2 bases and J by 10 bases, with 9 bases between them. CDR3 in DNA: TGTGCCAGCAGCCAACTTGGAAGGGAGCAGTTCTTC. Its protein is CASSQLGREQFF.

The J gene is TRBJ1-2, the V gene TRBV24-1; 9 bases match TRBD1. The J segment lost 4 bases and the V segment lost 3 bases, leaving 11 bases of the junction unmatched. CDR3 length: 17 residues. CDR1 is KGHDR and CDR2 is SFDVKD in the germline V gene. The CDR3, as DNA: TGTGCCACCAGTGATGCCGGGACAGGGAGGGTTCGCTATGGCTACACCTTC. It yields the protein CATSDAGTGRVRYGYTF.

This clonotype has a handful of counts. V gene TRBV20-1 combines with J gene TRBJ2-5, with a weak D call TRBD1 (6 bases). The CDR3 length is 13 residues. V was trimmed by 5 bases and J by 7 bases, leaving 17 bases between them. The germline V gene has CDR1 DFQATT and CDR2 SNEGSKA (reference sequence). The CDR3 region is CSAGNRVVMTQYF. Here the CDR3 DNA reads TGCAGTGCTGGAAACAGGGTGGTGATGACCCAGTACTTC.

CDR3 bases: TGCAGCGTTGGGCAGCGGGAGACCGGGGAGCTGTTTTTT. Translated: CSVGQRETGELFF. This chain links TRBV29-1 with TRBJ2-2, with 8 bases lining up with TRBD2. Germline V lookup: CDR1 SQVTM, CDR2 ANQGSEA. V lost 4 bases and J lost 5; bases outside the gene matches: 3. This CDR3 has 13 residues.